The present entry profiles one T cell receptor (beta chain) with its context. Its antigen is currently unknown. Germline values: CDR1 SGHNT, CDR2 YYREEE (reference sequence). The CDR3 has 13 amino acids. V dropped 0 bases and J dropped 7 bases, with 5 bases sitting between them. The record originates from a study of Tregs in tolerant kidney transplant recipients. For the study at large: Related graft donors supplied nonmyeloablative bone marrow transplants, and mixed chimerism was transient.

Broader study findings: Few patients were studied, so findings need validation in larger groups.

Profiling relied on immunoSEQ multiplex PCR, and the TCRdb table lists in-frame clones only, not all of them. Here the sample spans about 73,000 clones, around 90% being singletons. Material: Tregs from blood, obtained before the transplant. This receptor was obtained from a human donor who received a combined kidney and bone marrow transplant. J is TRBJ1-6 and V is TRBV5-4; no clear D gene. CDR3 nucleotides: TGTGCCAGCAGCTTGGTCGCGAATTCACCCCTCCACTTT. Protein product: CASSLVANSPLHF.